Listed below are T cell receptor beta chains from one sample, sequenced in a study of blood T cell repertoires in COVID-19. Assay used: immunoSEQ multiplex PCR; TCRdb lists only in-frame clones, some missing. The table shows approximately 70,000 clones, with about four fifths occurring only once. The sequenced material came from peripheral blood. The receptor set was obtained from an older woman with acute or convalescent COVID-19. Each CDR3 is given with its conserved first and last residue. D genes are given only for firm matches. Size tells how often a clone was seen (once, few, many) or the class of an expanded clone, and some rows leave it out.

d_call	v_call	j_call	clone_size	cdr3_aa	cdr3_nt
NA	TRBV25-1	TRBJ1-1	NA	CASSATGSEAFF	TGTGCCAGCAGTGCAACAGGGTCTGAAGCTTTCTTT
NA	TRBV7-9	TRBJ1-6	NA	CASSAMGGVNSPLHF	TGTGCCAGCAGCGCAATGGGGGGGGTCAATTCACCCCTCCACTTT
NA	TRBV27	TRBJ2-7	NA	CASSRGGYEQYF	TGTGCCAGCAGCCGAGGGGGCTACGAGCAGTACTTC
TRBD1	TRBV7-6	TRBJ1-2	NA	CASSPKAGQGALGYGYTF	TGTGCCAGCAGCCCTAAAGCGGGACAGGGGGCTTTGGGCTATGGCTACACCTTC
TRBD1	TRBV5-1	TRBJ1-2	NA	CASSPGVGQEHYGYTF	TGCGCCAGCAGCCCTGGGGTGGGACAGGAGCACTATGGCTACACCTTC
NA	TRBV13	TRBJ1-1	many	CASSAGVTTEAFF	TGTGCCAGCAGCGCAGGGGTTACGACTGAAGCTTTCTTT
NA	TRBV7-9	TRBJ2-3	NA	CASSSGRIESTDTQYF	TGTGCCAGCAGTTCGGGGAGAATAGAATCCACAGATACGCAGTATTTT
NA	TRBV4-3	TRBJ2-3	NA	CASSQDWGEDTQYF	TGCGCCAGCAGCCAAGATTGGGGGGAGGATACGCAGTATTTT
NA	TRBV19	TRBJ1-2	NA	CASSPFDSGYTF	TGTGCCAGTAGTCCCTTCGACAGCGGCTACACCTTC
NA	TRBV6-5	TRBJ2-7	NA	CASTPRGRGKQYF	TGTGCCAGCACCCCCCGGGGCCGGGGGAAGCAGTACTTC
NA	TRBV6-5	TRBJ2-3	NA	CASREGPQPTDTQYF	TGTGCCAGCAGGGAGGGACCCCAACCCACAGATACGCAGTATTTT
TRBD2	TRBV4-2	TRBJ2-1	once	CASSQDITSGLMKQFF	TGTGCCAGCAGCCAAGATATCACTAGCGGCCTAATGAAGCAGTTCTTC
TRBD2	TRBV5-1	TRBJ2-5	NA	CASSLSSGGLETQYF	TGCGCCAGCAGCCTGAGTAGCGGGGGGCTAGAGACCCAGTACTTC
NA	TRBV7-3	TRBJ2-3	NA	CASSGRMADTQYF	TGTGCCAGCAGCGGCAGGATGGCAGATACGCAGTATTTT
TRBD2	TRBV6-5	TRBJ2-3	NA	CASALAGETDTQYF	TGTGCCAGCGCACTAGCGGGAGAAACAGATACGCAGTATTTT
NA	TRBV6-5	TRBJ1-1	NA	CASSRGDNTEAFF	TGTGCCAGCAGCCGCGGGGACAACACTGAAGCTTTCTTT
TRBD1	TRBV12-3/TRBV12-4	TRBJ1-2	once	CASSPTGKGGYTF	TGTGCCAGCAGCCCGACAGGGAAGGGTGGCTACACCTTC
TRBD2	TRBV5-4	TRBJ2-5	NA	CASRRGGLQETQYF	TGTGCCAGCAGGCGGGGGGGCCTCCAGGAGACCCAGTACTTC